What follows are 12 T cell receptor beta chains derived from one specimen sequenced in a study of blood T cell repertoires in COVID-19. Assay used: immunoSEQ multiplex PCR; TCRdb lists only in-frame clones, some missing. The sample has hundreds of thousands of clones, approximately 85% seen once. The source material was PBMCs or T cells enriched from blood (not recorded which). All receptors come from a woman in her thirties who had recovered from COVID-19.

V gene TRBV6-5 combines with J gene TRBJ2-6, with 7 bases fitting TRBD2. This CDR3 is 15 amino acids long. Germline V CDR1 and CDR2: MNHEY, SVGAGI. Trimming removed 4 bases from V and 3 bases from J; junction bases left unmatched: 3. DNA for the CDR3: TGTGCCAGCAGTTCCCGGGGGGTTGGGGCCAACGTCCTGACTTTC. It yields the protein CASSSRGVGANVLTF.

V and J are TRBV29-1 and TRBJ2-1, with TRBD2 identical over 7 bases. Germline lookup yields CDR1 SQVTM and CDR2 ANQGSEA. V was pared by 1 base and J by 7 bases, with 10 bases of the junction left unmatched. This CDR3 has 15 residues. The CDR3 DNA sequence: TGCAGCGTTGAAGGCCGGGGGGTTATTGGGAATGAGCAGTTCTTC. Translating gives CSVEGRGVIGNEQFF.

The rearrangement joins TRBV5-5 to TRBJ1-6; 9 bases fit TRBD1. The germline V gene encodes CDR1 SGHKS and CDR2 YYEKEE (reference sequence). The CDR3 is 15 residues long. Trimming removed 4 bases from V and 7 bases from J; junction bases left unmatched: 6. This chain's CDR3 is CASSPPGQGNSPLHF. DNA for the CDR3: TGTGCCAGCAGCCCGCCGGGACAGGGAAATTCACCCCTCCACTTT.

The chain couples TRBV5-6 to TRBJ1-3; D gene ambiguous. Germline V gene lookup returns CDR1 SGHDT and CDR2 YYEEEE. The CDR3 runs to 13 residues. V was cut by 3 bases and J by 6 bases, with 10 bases left in between. CDR3 DNA: TGTGCCAGCAGCTCCGACATTACAAACACCATATATTTT. Translated, it gives CASSSDITNTIYF.

The chain recombines TRBV2 with TRBJ2-2; D perhaps matches TRBD1 (6 bases). Germline CDR1 and CDR2: SNHLY and FYNNEI. This CDR3 region has 13 residues. V lost 10 bases to trimming and J lost 2 bases, with 11 bases between them. The CDR3 region has the DNA TGTGCCACAGGGGACCCTAACACCGGGGAGCTGTTTTTT. It translates to CATGDPNTGELFF.

The CDR3 bases are TGTGCCAGCAGCCAGGCGGGACTAGCGGGGGCGACACAAGAGACCCAGTACTTC. It yields the protein CASSQAGLAGATQETQYF. V usage is TRBV4-2 and J usage is TRBJ2-5; 14 bases fit TRBD2. Germline values: CDR1 LGHNA, CDR2 YNFKEQ. V was pared by 3 bases and J by 2 bases, with 8 bases of the junction left unmatched. This CDR3 spans 18 amino acids.

This clone was detected a few times. The V and J genes are TRBV16 and TRBJ2-7; 9 nucleotides match TRBD1. The CDR3 is 15 amino acids. V gave up 4 bases and J gave up 6 bases; unmatched junction bases: 10. Germline-derived CDR1 and CDR2 are KGHSY and FQNENV. The CDR3 sequence: CASSPGQGLVGEQYF. In nucleotides, the CDR3 is TGTGCCAGCAGCCCGGGACAGGGTTTGGTCGGCGAGCAGTACTTC.

The chain links TRBV11-2 to TRBJ2-7; tentatively, D is TRBD1 (6 bases). The CDR3 sequence is 14 residues long. V lost 4 bases and J lost 6, with 16 bases in between. Germline-derived CDR1 and CDR2 are SGHAT and FQNNGV. CDR3 nucleotide sequence: TGTGCCAGCAGCTCAGGGGCAGGAGGTAGCGAGCAGTACTTC. Protein: CASSSGAGGSEQYF.

The chain links TRBV18 to TRBJ1-5; D is perhaps TRBD1 (5 bases). Trimming removed 4 bases at V and 3 bases at J, with 10 bases between. The CDR3 spans 14 residues. Germline V lookup: CDR1 KGHSH, CDR2 LQKENI. The CDR3 DNA reads TGTGCCAGCTCACGCGACAGTCCCAATCAGCCCCAGCATTTT. Amino acid sequence: CASSRDSPNQPQHF. The entire variable domain, with the rest obtained from reference TRBV18 and TRBJ1-5, is as follows: NAGVMQNPRHLVRRRGQEARLRCSPMKGHSHVYWYRQLPEEGLKFMVYLQKENIIDESGMPKERFSAEFPKEGPSILRIQQVVRGDSAAYFCASSRDSPNQPQHFGDGTRLSIL.

This clone appeared once. This chain uses TRBV9 with TRBJ1-3; TRBD1 matches 8 bases. Germline CDR1 and CDR2: SGDLS and YYNGEE. The CDR3 has 14 residues. J was trimmed by 4 bases and V by 0 bases; bases with no gene match: 0. The CDR3 sequence: CASSVGTGGNTIYF. CDR3 DNA: TGTGCCAGCAGCGTAGGGACAGGGGGAAACACCATATATTTT.

The chain joins TRBV28 to TRBJ2-5; 8 bases are a match to TRBD1. After removal of 5 bases from V and 5 bases from J, the junction contained 10 bases not matched to a gene. There are 15 residues in the CDR3. CDR1 and CDR2 (germline): MDHEN, SYDVKM. This chain's CDR3 is CASSLDRGRGETQYF. The CDR3 DNA follows: TGTGCCAGCAGTCTAGACAGGGGAAGAGGTGAGACCCAGTACTTC.

The chain has TRBV11-3 and TRBJ1-2; a possible D gene is TRBD1 (6 bases). Germline CDR1 and CDR2: SGHNT and YENEEA. The CDR3 loop spans 14 amino acids. With 5 bases removed from V and 2 bases from J, the gap between germline ends came to 12 bases. In nucleotides, the CDR3 is TGTGCCAGCAGCCCCAGGGGCCCCAACTATGGCTACACCTTC. This translates into CASSPRGPNYGYTF.